The 27 T cell receptor beta chains below all came from one sample that was sequenced in a study of graft-versus-host responses after intestinal transplantation. No antigen has been assigned to these receptors. Sequencing was performed with immunoSEQ multiplex PCR; in TCRdb, only in-frame clones are kept and a portion is missing. The sample shows about 120,000 clones, over 75% of them seen only once. The source material was unstimulated CD4+ T cells sorted from spleen or lymph node cells, sampled before intestinal transplant. The source of these receptors is a human donor who received an intestinal transplant.

The chain links TRBV9 to TRBJ2-3; TRBD2 agrees at 7 bases. The germline V gene encodes CDR1 SGDLS and CDR2 YYNGEE. Trimming cost V 4 bases and J 6 bases; bases outside gene matches: 8. The CDR3 has 14 residues. The CDR3 DNA reads TGTGCCAGCAGCCCCTCCACGGGGGGTGATACGCAGTATTTT. Translating it yields CASSPSTGGDTQYF.

This clone is a singleton in its sample. The chain joins TRBV28 to TRBJ2-7, with 10 bases aligning to TRBD2. The trim removed 4 bases at V and 7 bases at J, leaving 19 bases unmatched. The CDR3 extends over 18 amino acids. The germline CDR1 and CDR2 sequences are MDHEN and SYDVKM. The CDR3 region is CASSYPIAVEREGREQYF. The CDR3 nucleotides read TGTGCCAGCAGTTACCCCATCGCGGTGGAGCGGGAGGGTCGAGAGCAGTACTTC.

The chain uses TRBV7-6 and TRBJ2-5, with a possible D match to TRBD2 (6 bases). The length of the CDR3 is 14 residues. CDR1 is SGHVS and CDR2 is FNYEAQ in the germline V gene. V was trimmed by 5 bases and J by 5 bases, leaving 15 bases between them. The CDR3 spells CASSPSGGWETQYF. The CDR3 DNA reads TGTGCCAGCAGCCCAAGTGGGGGGTGGGAGACCCAGTACTTC. The full variable domain, rest sourced from reference TRBV7-6 and TRBJ2-5, is GAGVSQSPRYKVTKRGQDVALRCDPISGHVSLYWYRQALGQGPEFLTYFNYEAQQDKSGLPNDRFSAERPEGSISTLTIQRTEQRDSAMYRCASSPSGGWETQYFGPGTRLLVL.

This chain joins TRBV27 and TRBJ2-1, with TRBD2 identical over 8 bases. Germline CDR1 MNHEY, CDR2 SMNVEV (reference sequence). The junction had 10 bases not matched to a gene; V was cut back by 5 bases and J by 4 bases. The CDR3 spans 16 residues. DNA of the CDR3: TGTGCCAGCAGTCTAAGGGGACTAGTCGGGTACAATGAGCAGTTCTTC. The encoded protein is CASSLRGLVGYNEQFF.

V is TRBV7-7 and J is TRBJ1-2; maybe TRBD1 (5 bases). The V and J ends lost 5 bases and 6 bases respectively, with 13 bases between them. The CDR3 is 13 residues long. Germline CDR1 and CDR2: SSHAT and FNYEAQ (reference sequence). The CDR3 region has the DNA TGTGCCAGCAGCCCCGCCTGGGGGGATGGCTACACCTTC. It translates to CASSPAWGDGYTF.

The chain carries TRBV10-1 and TRBJ2-3, with D possibly matching TRBD1 (5 bases). The V end was cut by 3 bases, the J end by 2 bases, with 9 bases between. The CDR3 runs 14 residues. The V gene's germline CDR1 is WNHNN and CDR2 SYGVQD (reference sequence). The CDR3: CASSDQGHTDTQYF. For the CDR3, the DNA is TGCGCCAGCAGTGACCAGGGCCACACAGATACGCAGTATTTT.

This chain joins TRBV5-1 and TRBJ2-7, with 9 bases that match TRBD2. There are 14 residues in the CDR3. CDR1 and CDR2 from the germline V gene are SGHRS and YFSETQ. The V segment lost 5 bases and the J segment 5 bases; nucleotides outside the gene matches: 8. The CDR3: CASSTLAGRDEQYF. The CDR3 DNA is TGCGCCAGCAGTACCCTAGCGGGAAGGGACGAGCAGTACTTC.

The genes are TRBV7-2 and TRBJ1-1; D unresolved. This CDR3 contains 16 residues. Looked up from germline, CDR1 is SGHTA and CDR2 is FQGNSA. Trimming removed 0 bases at V and 0 bases at J, with 11 bases between. The CDR3 nucleotides read TGTGCCAGCAGCTTAGCGCCAGGCAGCCTGAACACTGAAGCTTTCTTT. Translated, it gives CASSLAPGSLNTEAFF.

The rearrangement links TRBV28 to TRBJ2-3, with D uncertain. The germline V gene encodes CDR1 MDHEN and CDR2 SYDVKM. This CDR3 has 14 amino acids. V shed 5 bases and J shed 6 bases, with 15 bases lying between them. CDR3 sequence: CASSLVVQRDTQYF. DNA of the CDR3: TGTGCCAGCAGTCTGGTAGTCCAACGGGATACGCAGTATTTT.

This clone has more than one count but fewer than ten. This rearrangement joins TRBV4-1 to TRBJ1-4; D not certain. Germline CDR1 reads MGHRA; CDR2 reads YSYEKL. Trimming stripped 1 base from V and 7 bases from J, with 10 bases between. The CDR3 length is 14 residues. The CDR3 nucleotides are TGCGCCAGCAGCCAAGGGGCGGCGGGTGAAAAACTGTTTTTT. Translation gives CASSQGAAGEKLFF.

This clone came up once. The V gene is TRBV6-5, the J gene TRBJ2-1; possibly TRBD1 for D (7 bases). This CDR3 comprises 13 residues. CDR1 is MNHEY, CDR2 SVGAGI, per germline. V was trimmed by 8 bases and J by 4 bases, leaving 12 bases between them. DNA of the CDR3: TGTGCCAGCTCCAGGGGGGTATACAATGAGCAGTTCTTC. Protein product: CASSRGVYNEQFF.

This sequence joins TRBV28 and TRBJ1-1; a possible D gene is TRBD1 (5 bases). V gave up 4 bases and J gave up 4 bases, with 13 bases separating them. Germline assignment: CDR1 MDHEN and CDR2 SYDVKM. The CDR3 has 14 residues. In DNA, the CDR3 is TGTGCCAGCAGTTCTAGGAGGGGCGTCACTGAAGCTTTCTTT. Its protein product is CASSSRRGVTEAFF.

The CDR3 region is CASSSRTAGGPYNEQFF. In nucleotides, the CDR3 is TGTGCCAGCAGCTCCAGGACAGCGGGGGGGCCTTACAATGAGCAGTTCTTC. This chain uses TRBV5-4 with TRBJ2-1, with 10 bases fitting TRBD2. CDR1 and CDR2 (germline): SGHNT, YYREEE (reference sequence). Trimming at V came to 3 bases and at J to 4 bases, leaving 10 bases not matched to a gene. The CDR3 is 17 residues long.

The chain employs TRBV27 and TRBJ1-5; the D gene is possibly TRBD1 (6 bases). The ends were cut back, 5 bases at V and 4 bases at J, with 9 bases in the middle. Germline loops: CDR1 MNHEY, CDR2 SMNVEV (reference sequence). This CDR3 spans 13 amino acids. The chain's CDR3 is CASSPRGNQPQHF. The CDR3 bases are TGTGCCAGCAGTCCAAGGGGGAATCAGCCCCAGCATTTT.

V gene TRBV29-1 combines with J gene TRBJ2-7, with D tentatively TRBD1 (5 bases). V lost 6 bases and J lost 6, with 12 bases in between. Germline V gene lookup returns CDR1 SQVTM and CDR2 ANQGSEA. The CDR3 is made up of 11 amino acids. CDR3 sequence: CSVRQSSEQYF. In DNA form, the CDR3 reads TGCAGCGTGCGACAGTCCAGCGAGCAGTACTTC.

V and J are TRBV5-1 and TRBJ1-1; the D is unclear. This CDR3 is built from 14 residues. With 0 bases removed from V and 1 base from J, the gap between germline ends came to 7 bases. The V gene's germline CDR1 is SGHRS and CDR2 YFSETQ. The CDR3 nucleotides are TGCGCCAGCAGCTTGGATGGCTGGAACACTGAAGCTTTCTTT. Translation gives CASSLDGWNTEAFF. Using reference TRBV5-1 and TRBJ1-1 for the parts outside the CDR3, the full variable domain is KAGVTQTPRYLIKTRGQQVTLSCSPISGHRSVSWYQQTPGQGLQFLFEYFSETQRNKGNFPGRFSGRQFSNSRSEMNVSTLELGDSALYLCASSLDGWNTEAFFGQGTRLTVV.

The CDR3, as DNA: TGTGCCTGGAGTGGGTGGGAGGCCAGTTCCCAGCATTTT. It is translated as CAWSGWEASSQHF. The rearrangement uses TRBV30 and TRBJ1-5; unclear D gene. This CDR3 spans 13 amino acids. The germline V gene has CDR1 GTSNPN and CDR2 SVGIG (reference sequence). The V and J ends lost 1 base and 11 bases respectively, with 15 bases between them.

The rearrangement uses TRBV19 and TRBJ1-4; 9 bases match TRBD1. The trim removed 6 bases at V and 10 bases at J, leaving 12 bases unmatched. Germline CDR1 is LNHDA and CDR2 is SQIVND (reference sequence). The CDR3 consists of 15 residues. This CDR3 is CASSKSTGGDGKLFF. CDR3 sequence (DNA): TGTGCCAGTAGCAAAAGCACAGGGGGCGACGGAAAACTGTTTTTT.

This rearrangement joins TRBV29-1 to TRBJ1-4, with TRBD1 identical over 9 bases. Unmatched junction bases numbered 6, after V lost 5 bases and J lost 8 bases. The germline V gene encodes CDR1 SQVTM and CDR2 ANQGSEA. CDR3 length: 13 residues. CDR3 sequence (DNA): TGCAGCGTTCGGGGGACAGGGTTCGAAAAACTGTTTTTT. As protein: CSVRGTGFEKLFF.

The V call is TRBV6-1, the J call TRBJ2-1; D call uncertain. In germline, CDR1 is MNHNS, CDR2 SASEGT. The CDR3 contains 13 residues. The germline V and J ends were trimmed by 4 bases and 8 bases, with 12 bases remaining between them. CDR3 protein: CASSVSSFHEQFF. The CDR3 DNA follows: TGTGCCAGCAGTGTGAGTAGTTTTCATGAGCAGTTCTTC.

V gene TRBV2 combines with J gene TRBJ2-1; D possibly corresponds to TRBD2 (6 bases). V was cut by 4 bases and J by 9 bases, with 22 bases left in between. Germline lookup yields CDR1 SNHLY and CDR2 FYNNEI. The CDR3 spans 16 residues. CDR3 coding DNA: TGTGCCAGCAGTGGGGGGGTCAGAGGGTCTACGGGTGAGCAGTTCTTC. This gives the protein CASSGGVRGSTGEQFF.

The V and J genes are TRBV6-1 and TRBJ2-3; no clear D gene. V gave up 5 bases and J gave up 3 bases, with 9 bases separating them. This CDR3 region has 13 residues. Per the germline V gene, CDR1 is MNHNS and CDR2 is SASEGT. The DNA for the CDR3 is TGTGCCAGCAGTTATGCAGAAACAGATACGCAGTATTTT. Protein product: CASSYAETDTQYF.

The chain has TRBV5-1 and TRBJ2-1, with TRBD2 matching 11 bases. V trimming: 2 bases; J trimming: 6 bases; junction bases outside the gene matches: 4. CDR3 length: 15 amino acids. Germline V lookup: CDR1 SGHRS, CDR2 YFSETQ. The CDR3 sequence is CASSLLAGEGNEQFF. As DNA, the CDR3 is TGCGCCAGCAGCTTACTAGCGGGAGAGGGCAATGAGCAGTTCTTC.

The chain recombines TRBV7-2 with TRBJ2-2; D remains ambiguous. Germline V gene lookup returns CDR1 SGHTA and CDR2 FQGNSA. This CDR3 has 13 amino acids. V lost 5 bases and J 6 bases, leaving 10 bases between the germline ends. This chain's CDR3 is CASSTRTAGELFF. The CDR3 DNA reads as TGTGCCAGCAGCACCAGAACAGCCGGGGAGCTGTTTTTT.

The chain couples TRBV6-5 to TRBJ2-5, with D maybe TRBD1 (8 bases). From germline, CDR1 is MNHEY and CDR2 SVGAGI. The V and J ends lost 5 bases and 5 bases respectively, with 18 bases between them. CDR3 size: 15 residues. The CDR3 DNA sequence: TGTGCCAGCAGTAAGGACAGGGAGGGGCTCGAGACCCAGTACTTC. Translating it yields CASSKDREGLETQYF.

V and J are TRBV5-4 and TRBJ2-7; D uncertain. Trimming removed 4 bases at V and 1 base at J, with 9 bases between. Germline CDR1 and CDR2: SGHNT and YYREEE (reference sequence). The CDR3 runs 13 residues. CDR3 sequence reads: CASSPPESYEQYF. DNA of the CDR3: TGTGCCAGCAGCCCGCCTGAGTCCTACGAGCAGTACTTC.

The chain joins TRBV6-1 to TRBJ2-7; maybe TRBD2 (6 bases). The V gene lost 11 bases and the J gene lost 6 bases, with 23 bases spanning the gap. CDR1 and CDR2 (germline): MNHNS, SASEGT. CDR3 size: 14 residues. In nucleotides, the CDR3 is TGTGCCGGCGGGCGGGATTACAGAGGGAGCGAGCAGTACTTC. Amino acids: CAGGRDYRGSEQYF.